These 22 T cell receptor beta chains were sequenced from one sample in a study of cytomegalovirus exposure and HLA in healthy donors. In the PCR, 60 Vbeta and 13 Jbeta primers were used. The assay was immunoSEQ multiplex PCR, and TCRdb's table has in-frame clones only and misses some. The data hold about 150,000 clones, with about 68% observed a single time. Sequencing used PBMCs. The receptors here all came from a man younger than 35 in good health and CMV-seronegative.

Only a few counts were recorded for this clone. CDR3 sequence (DNA): TGTGCCAGTAGTATCTGGGACGTCGGGGGCACTGAAGCTTTCTTT. Its protein is CASSIWDVGGTEAFF. This chain uses TRBV19 with TRBJ1-1; D is possibly TRBD1 (5 bases). V was clipped by 3 bases and J by 4 bases, with 15 bases between them. Germline CDR1 is LNHDA and CDR2 is SQIVND (reference sequence). CDR3 length: 15 amino acids.

The chain uses TRBV29-1 and TRBJ2-2; possible D gene TRBD2, 5 bases. V was pared by 4 bases and J by 6 bases, with 9 bases between. The CDR3 loop spans 12 amino acids. Germline CDR1 is SQVTM and CDR2 is ANQGSEA. CDR3 DNA sequence: TGCAGCGTTGTCGTAGCGCCCGGGGAGCTGTTTTTT. Translated: CSVVVAPGELFF.

J is TRBJ1-2 and V is TRBV30, with D tentatively TRBD1 (6 bases). V was clipped by 1 base and J by 3 bases, with 18 bases between them. CDR1 GTSNPN and CDR2 SVGIG come from the germline V gene (reference sequence). The CDR3 covers 16 residues. CDR3 in amino acids: CAWSGPDSSFDYGYTF. CDR3 bases: TGTGCCTGGAGTGGACCGGACAGTTCGTTTGACTATGGCTACACCTTC. The whole variable domain, filled in from reference TRBV30 and TRBJ1-2, reads SQTIHQWPATLVQPVGSPLSLECTVEGTSNPNLYWYRQAAGRGLQLLFYSVGIGQISSEVPQNLSASRPQDRQFILSSKKLLLSDSGFYLCAWSGPDSSFDYGYTFGSGTRLTVV.

A few counts support this clone. The V gene is TRBV4-2, the J gene TRBJ2-7; maybe TRBD2 (6 bases). This CDR3 has 15 residues. CDR1 and CDR2 from the germline V gene are LGHNA and YNFKEQ. V shed 4 bases and J shed 1 base, with 14 bases lying between them. The CDR3, as DNA: TGTGCCAGCAGCCCCCTTCGGGACTCGTCCTACGAGCAGTACTTC. It specifies CASSPLRDSSYEQYF.

The gene calls are TRBV5-8 and TRBJ1-5, with a tentative D call TRBD1 (5 bases). V was cut by 3 bases and J by 0 bases, with 10 bases left in between. Per the germline V gene, CDR1 is SGHTS and CDR2 is YDEGEE. The CDR3 sequence is 15 residues long. As DNA, the CDR3 is TGTGCCAGCAGCTGGGGACTCTATAGCAATCAGCCCCAGCATTTT. Its protein is CASSWGLYSNQPQHF. Together with reference TRBV5-8 and TRBJ1-5, the CDR3 gives the full variable domain: EAGVTQSPTHLIKTRGQQATLRCSPISGHTSVYWYQQALGLGLQFLLWYDEGEERNRGNFPPRFSGRQFPNYSSELNVNALELEDSALYLCASSWGLYSNQPQHFGDGTRLSIL.

This sequence joins TRBV19 and TRBJ2-1, with TRBD2 identical over 10 bases. This CDR3 comprises 17 residues. Germline CDR1 is LNHDA and CDR2 is SQIVND (reference sequence). Trimming at V came to 6 bases and at J to 2 bases, leaving 10 bases not matched to a gene. CDR3 amino acids: CASRSRTSGRTYNEQFF. The CDR3 bases are TGTGCCAGTAGGTCCAGGACTAGCGGAAGGACCTACAATGAGCAGTTCTTC.

This clone occurred a few times. The chain links TRBV27 to TRBJ2-7; tentative D call: TRBD1 (5 bases). The CDR3 length is 13 residues. The V and J ends lost 0 bases and 7 bases respectively, with 10 bases between them. CDR1 and CDR2 from the germline V gene are MNHEY and SMNVEV (reference sequence). The CDR3 DNA is TGTGCCAGCAGTTTATCAGGGGTGGCAGAGCAGTACTTC. Its protein product is CASSLSGVAEQYF.

The chain combines TRBV19 with TRBJ2-3; 14 positions match TRBD2. Looked up from germline, CDR1 is LNHDA and CDR2 is SQIVND (reference sequence). V lost 10 bases and J lost 5; bases outside the gene matches: 2. This CDR3 is built from 13 residues. CDR3 bases: TGTGCCACCGGGACTAGCGGGAGAGATACGCAGTATTTT. This translates into CATGTSGRDTQYF. Using reference TRBV19 and TRBJ2-3 for the parts outside the CDR3, the full variable domain is DGGITQSPKYLFRKEGQNVTLSCEQNLNHDAMYWYRQDPGQGLRLIYYSQIVNDFQKGDIAEGYSVSREKKESFPLTVTSAQKNPTAFYLCATGTSGRDTQYFGPGTRLTVL.

The chain combines TRBV11-3 with TRBJ2-1; tentatively, D is TRBD2 (5 bases). This CDR3 comprises 13 residues. Trimming removed 6 bases at V and 4 bases at J, with 10 bases between. Per the germline V gene, CDR1 is SGHNT and CDR2 is YENEEA. The DNA for the CDR3 is TGTGCCAGCAGAGGCGGGCGATACAATGAGCAGTTCTTC. This codes for CASRGGRYNEQFF.

The chain combines TRBV13 with TRBJ2-7, with 10 bases matching TRBD1. Unmatched junction bases numbered 19, after V lost 3 bases and J lost 2 bases. The CDR3 has 20 amino acids. CDR1 is PRHDT, CDR2 FYEKMQ, per germline (reference sequence). The CDR3 loop reads CASSFKGGTGEPGATYEQYF. The CDR3 DNA is TGTGCCAGCAGCTTTAAGGGGGGGACAGGGGAGCCAGGGGCGACCTACGAGCAGTACTTC.

V usage is TRBV21-1 and J usage is TRBJ2-1; the table's TRBD2 call for D was not verified on the DNA. TRBV21-1 corresponds to a pseudogene. CDR3 length: 16 residues. The CDR3 nucleotides read TGTGCCAGCACCTCCTTTTGGACTAGCGGCGCTAGGGGGCAGTTCTTC. This codes for CASTSFWTSGARGQFF.

The rearrangement uses TRBV10-3 and TRBJ2-3; 7 bases are a match to TRBD2. The CDR3 length is 15 residues. Germline CDR1 is ENHRY and CDR2 is SYGVKD. The V segment lost 2 bases and the J segment 2 bases; nucleotides outside the gene matches: 4. This CDR3 reads CAISEGLGYTDTQYF. CDR3 coding DNA: TGTGCCATCAGTGAGGGACTAGGGTACACAGATACGCAGTATTTT.

The chain recombines TRBV27 with TRBJ1-4, with D maybe TRBD1 (6 bases). The CDR3 totals 15 residues. Germline V lookup: CDR1 MNHEY, CDR2 SMNVEV (reference sequence). The ends were cut back, 0 bases at V and 4 bases at J, with 9 bases in the middle. CDR3 sequence (DNA): TGTGCCAGCAGTTTATCGGGACACCGTAATGAAAAACTGTTTTTT. Residues: CASSLSGHRNEKLFF. Full variable domain (outside the CDR3, taken from reference TRBV27 and TRBJ1-4): EAQVTQNPRYLITVTGKKLTVTCSQNMNHEYMSWYRQDPGLGLRQIYYSMNVEVTDKGDVPEGYKVSRKEKRNFPLILESPSPNQTSLYFCASSLSGHRNEKLFFGSGTQLSVL.

The chain recombines TRBV18 with TRBJ1-2; D gene ambiguous. The CDR3 consists of 13 residues. The ends were cut back, 0 bases at V and 8 bases at J, with 10 bases in the middle. The V gene's germline CDR1 is KGHSH and CDR2 LQKENI. The CDR3 region has the DNA TGTGCCAGCTCACCACCGTCAGTACACGGCTACACCTTC. The encoded protein is CASSPPSVHGYTF.

Only one count was recorded for this clone. This chain joins TRBV10-3 and TRBJ2-1, with D unclear. The CDR3 consists of 11 residues. Looked up from germline, CDR1 is ENHRY and CDR2 is SYGVKD. Trimming left V 3 bases short and J 9 bases short, with 6 bases between. This chain's CDR3 is CAISEASEQFF. For the CDR3, the DNA is TGTGCCATCAGTGAAGCTAGTGAGCAGTTCTTC.

This clone was observed once. The CDR3 DNA reads TGTGTATTCTCCGAGAAAGCTTTCTTT. It encodes CVFSEKAFF. The rearrangement uses TRBV7-6 and TRBJ1-1; D is ambiguous. The germline gives CDR1 SGHVS, CDR2 FNYEAQ. The CDR3 contains 9 residues.

This clone was detected a few times. This CDR3 reads CASSLAGMGETQYF. CDR3 nucleotides: TGCGCCAGCAGCTTAGCGGGGATGGGGGAGACCCAGTACTTC. The chain employs TRBV5-1 and TRBJ2-5; TRBD2 matches 7 bases. CDR1 SGHRS and CDR2 YFSETQ come from the germline V gene. The CDR3 loop spans 14 amino acids. The J segment lost 5 bases and the V segment lost 2 bases, leaving 6 bases of the junction unmatched.

V gene TRBV2 combines with J gene TRBJ2-5; tentative D call: TRBD1 (6 bases). The DNA end favors TRBJ2-7, so the J call may be wrong. The germline CDR1 and CDR2 sequences are SNHLY and FYNNEI. This CDR3 contains 13 residues. CDR3 in DNA: TGTGCCAGCTCCGCCCAGGGGTCGGGCGAGCAGTACTTC. This sequence encodes CASSAQGSGEQYF.

The V and J genes are TRBV19 and TRBJ2-1; 15 positions match TRBD2. The germline gives CDR1 LNHDA, CDR2 SQIVND (reference sequence). V lost 7 bases, J lost 8 bases, and 9 bases stayed unmatched. The CDR3 extends over 16 amino acids. As DNA, the CDR3 is TGTGCCAGTATGGCTGGGACTAGCGGGAGGTTCCATGAGCAGTTCTTC. Amino acids: CASMAGTSGRFHEQFF.

To note about this clone: Additional DNA sequences in this sample encode the identical CDR3. The CDR3 nucleotides are TGTGCCAGCAGTTTACGAGGGAACCCCGAGCAGTACTTC. Protein: CASSLRGNPEQYF. The chain has TRBV27 and TRBJ2-7, with a tentative D call TRBD2 (5 bases). CDR1 and CDR2 (germline): MNHEY, SMNVEV (reference sequence). The CDR3 is 13 residues long. V dropped 2 bases and J dropped 6 bases, with 11 bases sitting between them.

The genes are TRBV5-1 and TRBJ1-4; 8 bases line up with TRBD1. Germline V gene lookup returns CDR1 SGHRS and CDR2 YFSETQ. The CDR3 is made up of 16 amino acids. V lost 3 bases and J lost 0; bases outside the gene matches: 4. CDR3 bases: TGCGCCAGCAGCTCTAGACAGGGGACAACTAATGAAAAACTGTTTTTT. Translation: CASSSRQGTTNEKLFF.

A few counts support this clone. This rearrangement joins TRBV7-8 to TRBJ2-7; 7 nucleotides agree with TRBD1. Germline-derived CDR1 and CDR2 are SGHVS and FQNEAQ. J lost 6 bases, V lost 1 base, and 6 bases had no gene match. The CDR3 sequence is 14 residues long. The CDR3 loop is CASSLGQGPGEQYF. The CDR3 nucleotides are TGTGCCAGCAGCTTAGGACAGGGACCAGGCGAGCAGTACTTC. Supplemented by reference TRBV7-8 and TRBJ2-7, the full variable domain reads GAGVSQSPRYKVAKRGQDVALRCDPISGHVSLFWYQQALGQGPEFLTYFQNEAQLDKSGLPSDRFFAERPEGSVSTLKIQRTQQEDSAVYLCASSLGQGPGEQYFGPGTRLTVT.